Sequencing of this TCR beta chain was carried out in a study of blood T cell repertoires in COVID-19. On the study more broadly: Nucleic acid was either cDNA or gDNA, and it came from T cells, B-cell-depleted T cells, or PBMCs.

Using immunoSEQ multiplex PCR, the repertoire was profiled, and TCRdb retains in-frame clones only, with some absent. The sample carries some 190,000 clones, 75% to 85% recorded once. This CDR3 region has 14 residues. CDR1 and CDR2 from the germline V gene are SNHLY and FYNNEI. The junction had 10 bases not matched to a gene; V was cut back by 5 bases and J by 6 bases. This clone has just one count. Enrolled during active infection, Seattle patients were then followed longitudinally. The clonotype originates from a woman in her 40s with COVID-19, enrolled during active disease. Sequenced: peripheral blood. The chain combines TRBV2 with TRBJ2-7; 7 bases map to TRBD2. For the CDR3, the DNA is TGTGCCAGCAGTTCGGCGGGAGTAGTAAGCGAGCAGTACTTC. Residues: CASSSAGVVSEQYF. Based on the CDR3 plus reference TRBV2 and TRBJ2-7, the full variable domain is EPEVTQTPSHQVTQMGQEVILRCVPISNHLYFYWYRQILGQKVEFLVSFYNNEISEKSEIFDDQFSVERPDGSNFTLKIRSTKLEDSAMYFCASSSAGVVSEQYFGPGTRLTVT.